The 6 T cell receptor beta chains below come from one sample, sequenced in a study of metastatic and nonmetastatic thyroid tumors. TCRdb reassembled clones from the PCR reads with MiXCR. The table has fewer than 40,000 clones, approximately 25% seen once; the top ten hold 9.2%. All patients were untreated before thyroid surgery. Source material: blood. The receptors shown here come from a female donor with papillary thyroid cancer or a benign thyroid nodule (not recorded which). Some clones in this sample may be carry-over from other donors' samples.

This clone was detected many times. The J gene is TRBJ2-3, the V gene TRBV6-4, with D unclear. Germline V CDR1 and CDR2: MRHNA, SNTAGT. The CDR3 runs 13 residues. Between the trimmed V and J ends, which lost 0 bases and 2 bases, there was a span of 3 bases. CDR3 sequence (DNA): TGTGCCAGCAGTGACTCGGACACAGATACGCAGTATTTT. It yields the protein CASSDSDTDTQYF.

This clone was recorded at least ten times. The rearrangement links TRBV6-4 to TRBJ2-7; tentatively, D is TRBD1 (6 bases). V gave up 6 bases and J gave up 7 bases, with 19 bases separating them. The germline gives CDR1 MRHNA, CDR2 SNTAGT. The CDR3 is made up of 14 amino acids. The CDR3 DNA reads TGTGCCAGCAGCCCCTGGGGGCCACTGTATGAGCAGTACTTC. Amino acids: CASSPWGPLYEQYF.

This chain links TRBV7-9 with TRBJ1-1; a weak D match, TRBD1 (5 bases). The CDR3 sequence is 13 residues long. The V and J ends lost 5 bases and 8 bases respectively, with 15 bases between them. Germline-derived CDR1 and CDR2 are SEHNR and FQNEAQ (reference sequence). CDR3 sequence reads: CASSRGKGTEAFF. For the CDR3, the DNA is TGTGCCAGCAGCAGGGGAAAGGGAACCGAAGCTTTCTTT.

This clone appeared a few times. Other nucleotide sequences in the sample specify the same CDR3. V and J are TRBV28 and TRBJ2-6; no firm D call. The CDR3 is 19 residues long. Germline lookup yields CDR1 MDHEN and CDR2 SYDVKM. V lost 7 bases and J lost 0, with 22 bases in between. The CDR3 region has the DNA TGTGCCAGCACCGAATCTTACCGTGATCTGAGCTCTGGGGCCAACGTCCTGACTTTC. The encoded protein is CASTESYRDLSSGANVLTF.

Details on this clone: Being one base from a much bigger clone, this may be a read error. The J gene is TRBJ1-2, the V gene TRBV30; no clear D. This CDR3 is 13 amino acids long. From germline, CDR1 is GTSNPN and CDR2 SVGIG (reference sequence). The V and J ends lost 4 bases and 5 bases respectively, with 14 bases between them. DNA for the CDR3: TGTGCCTGGACCCTGGAGAGACGGTATGGCTACACCTTC. It translates to CAWTLERRYGYTF.

This clone was observed at least ten times. The V gene is TRBV6-1, the J gene TRBJ1-5; 7 nucleotides match TRBD1. This CDR3 has 17 amino acids. V was clipped by 5 bases and J by 0 bases; unmatched bases: 10. CDR1 MNHNS and CDR2 SASEGT come from the germline V gene. This chain's CDR3 is CASSRDRPSYSNQPQHF. As DNA, the CDR3 is TGTGCCAGCAGTCGGGACAGACCTTCTTATAGCAATCAGCCCCAGCATTTT.